The text below deals with one TCR beta chain. Its specific antigen is unknown. The input lacks base qualities; no much larger clone sits a single base away. This specimen comes from a study of pediatric ulcerative colitis (dated by TCRdb to 2018 to 2020). Describing the broader study: Among the ulcerative colitis patients, about seven had pancolitis and two had left-sided colitis, and histology in every patient was consistent with ulcerative colitis. From 8 or 9 newly diagnosed, treatment-naive pediatric ulcerative colitis patients and a handful of non-IBD control children, paired blood and rectal samples were collected. By Pediatric Ulcerative Colitis Activity Index, two patients had mild disease, several had moderate disease and three had acute severe colitis.

Before the diagnostic colonoscopy, none of the ulcerative colitis patients had been given any immunosuppressive medication. A blood sample was obtained concurrently with the colonoscopy. The Wizard kit (Promega) was used to extract genomic DNA from the blood and intestinal samples. The paper's findings and limits, for the study overall: Because repertoires were derived from total lymphocyte DNA, patterns in rare subsets such as regulatory T cells may not have been reflected. Features of the rectal repertoire distinguished controls, mild-moderate colitis patients and acute severe colitis patients, and in acute severe colitis, rectal diversity was reduced because of clonal expansions. The healthy control group was small, consisting of only four individuals. Compared with controls, ulcerative colitis patients showed significantly higher autologous blood-rectal clonal overlap, a finding that suggests increased T cell trafficking to inflamed tissue. For technical reasons, the blood samples of a couple of patients yielded substantially fewer templates, so those samples were excluded from the blood-rectal overlap analysis. A couple of rectal CDR3 clonotypes were detected in all ulcerative colitis patients and were not detected in any of the controls.

Rearranged CDR3 beta regions were amplified from genomic DNA with multiplex V and J primers using the immunoSEQ TRB Survey service. Survey-level sequencing depth of up to 500,000 reads per sample was used to keep depth equal across samples. The libraries were purified, combined into pools and sequenced with Illumina technology. Per the original workflow: Productive clonality, sample overlap, pairwise scatters, CDR3 beta length, V/D/J gene usage and productiveness were assessed with immunoSEQ online tools. Alongside Shannon and Simpson indices, calculated diversity was computed as the number of unique rearrangements divided by total templates, multiplied by 100. Principal component analysis was performed on Z-score normalized data with the R prcomp function and the ggbiplot package. Morisita's index was used to quantify blood-rectal clonal overlap within each subject. TCRdb holds this immuneACCESS table with in-frame rearrangements only. Some clones are missing; in checked studies, unresolved V genes explain under half, and the rest has no known cause. The DNA was the basis for D and trimming; V, J and clone size are from that table. The sample table holds roughly 64,000 clones, of which approximately 87% were seen once. The ten largest account for 3% to 4.5% of the sample.

The source of this sequence is a boy aged 5-17 years with severe ulcerative colitis. Sequenced: blood.

The DNA reads as follows: TGCAGCGTAGCGGACAACTACGAGCAGTACTTC. This encodes CSVADNYEQYF. Here the chain combines TRBV29-1 and TRBJ2-7; the D assignment is uncertain and may be TRBD1 or TRBD2, with 5 bases supporting each. V and J are truncated by 6 bases and 3 bases respectively, leaving an intervening sequence of 9 bases. From cysteine to phenylalanine, the CDR3 is 11 amino acids long. CDR3 DNA is the only sequence kept; it has 33 bases, read in frame from the first base. Per the germline V gene, SQVTM is the CDR1 and ANQGSEA is the CDR2.